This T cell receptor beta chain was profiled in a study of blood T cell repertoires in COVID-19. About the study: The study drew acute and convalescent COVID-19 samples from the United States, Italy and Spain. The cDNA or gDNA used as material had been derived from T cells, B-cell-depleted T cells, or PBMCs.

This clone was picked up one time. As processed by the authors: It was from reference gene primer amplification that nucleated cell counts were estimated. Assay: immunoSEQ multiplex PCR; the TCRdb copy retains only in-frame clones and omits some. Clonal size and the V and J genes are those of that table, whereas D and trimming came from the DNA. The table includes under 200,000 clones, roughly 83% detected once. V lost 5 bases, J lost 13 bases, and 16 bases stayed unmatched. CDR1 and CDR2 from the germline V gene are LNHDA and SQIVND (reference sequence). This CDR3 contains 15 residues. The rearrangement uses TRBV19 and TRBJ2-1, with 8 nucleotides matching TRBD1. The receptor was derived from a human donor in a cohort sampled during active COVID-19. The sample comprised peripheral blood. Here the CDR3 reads CASSFLGQGVPRQFF. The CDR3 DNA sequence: TGTGCCAGTAGTTTCCTTGGACAGGGAGTACCCCGACAGTTCTTC.